The text below deals with one TCR beta chain. Its antigen is undetermined. The data stem from a study of PD-1 blockade in mismatch repair-deficient tumors. Germline CDR1 and CDR2: SGDLS and YYNGEE. The CDR3 runs to 15 residues. The V gene end was trimmed by 5 bases and the J gene end by 5 bases; junction bases not matched to a gene: 7. Specified time point: roughly 10-day in vitro stimulation with candidate neoantigen peptide 2. Produced via immunoSEQ multiplex PCR; TCRdb's table is partial and in-frame only. The sample lists roughly 10,000 clones, approximately 84% seen once, with roughly 21% in the top ten.

V usage is TRBV9 and J usage is TRBJ2-1; 10 positions agree with TRBD2. Sequenced here: cells cultured in vitro, sampled from a patient treated with pembrolizumab. This sequence originates from an adult with mismatch repair-deficient cancer. Written as DNA, the CDR3 is TGTGCCAGCAGTGACGGACTAGCGGCGAACAATGAGCAGTTCTTC. Amino acids: CASSDGLAANNEQFF.